This section outlines one T cell receptor beta chain sequence together with its context. Its antigen is currently unknown. Over chemoradiotherapy, repertoires were sampled more than once. This sample was included in a study of chemoradiotherapy in HPV16-positive cancers. Findings and limits, study-wide: Better recurrence-free survival went with HPV-responsive T-cell expansion in HPV16-positive patients. Candidate HPV-specific clones and E7-related TCR motifs grew in tumor during treatment. The functional HPV-specific definition rests on just a couple of HPV16-positive patients.

The assay was immunoSEQ multiplex PCR, and TCRdb's table has in-frame clones only and misses some. This sample has 30,000 to 50,000 clones, with about 77% found just once. This clonotype originated in a human donor with HPV-associated anogenital cancer. The starting material was blood, obtained from a patient who underwent chemoradiotherapy.

CDR3 in DNA: TGTGCCAGCAGCACCTCACCAACCGGGCGTGAAAAACTGTTTTTT. Its translation: CASSTSPTGREKLFF. This chain connects TRBV5-6 to TRBJ1-4; D remains unclear. Trimming removed 4 bases from V and 7 bases from J, with 17 bases in between. The CDR3 has 15 residues. Germline CDR1 is SGHDT and CDR2 is YYEEEE. The complete variable domain, with remaining parts taken from reference TRBV5-6 and TRBJ1-4, reads DAGVTQSPTHLIKTRGQQVTLRCSPKSGHDTVSWYQQALGQGPQFIFQYYEEEERQRGNFPDRFSGHQFPNYSSELNVNALLLGDSALYLCASSTSPTGREKLFFGSGTQLSVL.